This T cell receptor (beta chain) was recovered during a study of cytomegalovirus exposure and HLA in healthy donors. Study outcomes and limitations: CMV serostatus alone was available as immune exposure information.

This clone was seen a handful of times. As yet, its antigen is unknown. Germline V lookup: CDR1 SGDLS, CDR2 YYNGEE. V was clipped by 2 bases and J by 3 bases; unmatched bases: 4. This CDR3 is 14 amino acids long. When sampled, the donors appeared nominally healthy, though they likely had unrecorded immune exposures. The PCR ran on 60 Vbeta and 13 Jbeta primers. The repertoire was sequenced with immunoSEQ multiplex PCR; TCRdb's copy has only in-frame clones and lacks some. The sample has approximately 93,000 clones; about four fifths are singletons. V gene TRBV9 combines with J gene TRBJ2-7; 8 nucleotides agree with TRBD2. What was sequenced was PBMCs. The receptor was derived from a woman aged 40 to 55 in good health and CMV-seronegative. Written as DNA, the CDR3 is TGTGCCAGCAGCGTGGCAGCGGGGGACTACGAGCAGTACTTC. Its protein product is CASSVAAGDYEQYF. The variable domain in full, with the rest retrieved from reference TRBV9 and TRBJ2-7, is DSGVTQTPKHLITATGQRVTLRCSPRSGDLSVYWYQQSLDQGLQFLIQYYNGEERAKGNILERFSAQQFPDLHSELNLSSLELGDSALYFCASSVAAGDYEQYFGPGTRLTVT.